Listed below are T cell receptor beta chains from one sample, sequenced in a study of CD8 T cells in Susac syndrome. One entry per CDR3 protein, called by TCRdb with MiXCR from the immunoSEQ multiplex PCR reads. The data show around 300,000 distinct CDR3 sequences, around 90% seen once. Sequencing was done on a sample of CD4+ T cells from PBMCs. These receptors were taken from a human donor with multiple sclerosis. Each CDR3 is given with its conserved first and last residue. The order of the fields is V gene, D gene, clone size, J gene, CDR3 protein, CDR3 DNA. A D gene is named only where the DNA matches it firmly. A clone size is listed for some rows: how often the clone was seen (once, few, many), or a class if it is expanded.

v_call: TRBV5-6; d_call: .; clone_size: .; j_call: TRBJ1-1; cdr3_aa: CASSFPGVNTEAFF; cdr3_nt: TGTGCCAGCAGCTTCCCAGGGGTGAACACTGAAGCTTTCTTT
v_call: TRBV6-5; d_call: TRBD2; clone_size: .; j_call: TRBJ2-2; cdr3_aa: CASSYPGLAGSTGELFF; cdr3_nt: TGTGCCAGCAGTTACCCCGGATTAGCGGGGAGCACCGGGGAGCTGTTTTTT
v_call: TRBV6-1; d_call: .; clone_size: .; j_call: TRBJ1-5; cdr3_aa: CASTKDRGSWGNQPQHF; cdr3_nt: TGTGCCAGCACAAAAGACCGGGGGTCCTGGGGCAATCAGCCCCAGCATTTT
v_call: TRBV19; d_call: TRBD1; clone_size: .; j_call: TRBJ1-2; cdr3_aa: CASTQGQGGYGYTF; cdr3_nt: TGTGCCAGTACCCAAGGACAGGGGGGCTATGGCTACACCTTC
v_call: TRBV7-2; d_call: TRBD2; clone_size: .; j_call: TRBJ2-5; cdr3_aa: CASSFWREGPETQYF; cdr3_nt: TGTGCCAGCAGCTTTTGGCGGGAGGGCCCGGAGACCCAGTACTTC
v_call: TRBV20-1; d_call: TRBD1; clone_size: .; j_call: TRBJ2-1; cdr3_aa: CSASRGRWNEQFF; cdr3_nt: TGCAGTGCTAGCAGGGGGCGATGGAATGAGCAGTTCTTC
v_call: TRBV15; d_call: .; clone_size: once; j_call: TRBJ1-3; cdr3_aa: CATSRQNSGNTIYF; cdr3_nt: TGTGCCACCAGCCGACAGAACTCTGGAAACACCATATATTTT
v_call: TRBV23-1; d_call: TRBD2; clone_size: .; j_call: TRBJ2-3; cdr3_aa: CASSQSAGTSGRNDTDTQYF; cdr3_nt: TGCGCCAGCAGTCAATCGGCCGGGACTAGCGGGAGGAACGACACAGATACGCAGTATTTT
v_call: TRBV19; d_call: TRBD1; clone_size: .; j_call: TRBJ2-5; cdr3_aa: CASSPSSLQGKETQYF; cdr3_nt: TGTGCCAGTAGTCCAAGTAGCCTACAGGGGAAAGAGACCCAGTACTTC
v_call: TRBV20-1; d_call: .; clone_size: .; j_call: TRBJ2-3; cdr3_aa: CSATLGAGSTDTQYF; cdr3_nt: TGCAGTGCTACCCTTGGGGCGGGGAGCACAGATACGCAGTATTTT
v_call: TRBV3-1; d_call: TRBD1; clone_size: .; j_call: TRBJ2-5; cdr3_aa: CASGSVGGRETQYF; cdr3_nt: TGTGCCAGCGGGTCGGTAGGGGGCCGTGAGACCCAGTACTTC
v_call: TRBV12-3/TRBV12-4; d_call: TRBD1; clone_size: .; j_call: TRBJ1-6; cdr3_aa: CASTGTGTSPLHF; cdr3_nt: TGCGCCAGCACTGGGACAGGGACTTCACCCCTCCACTTT
v_call: TRBV5-8; d_call: .; clone_size: .; j_call: TRBJ2-7; cdr3_aa: CASSGTGLDEQYF; cdr3_nt: TGTGCCAGCAGCGGTACAGGGTTAGACGAGCAGTACTTC
v_call: TRBV19; d_call: TRBD2; clone_size: .; j_call: TRBJ2-5; cdr3_aa: CASMPAGAGEETQYF; cdr3_nt: TGTGCCAGTATGCCAGCGGGGGCGGGGGAAGAGACCCAGTACTTC
v_call: TRBV4-1; d_call: TRBD1; clone_size: .; j_call: TRBJ2-1; cdr3_aa: CASSHSPSGQARLVQFF; cdr3_nt: TGCGCCAGCAGCCATAGTCCTTCGGGACAGGCCCGTTTAGTGCAGTTCTTC
v_call: TRBV7-2; d_call: .; clone_size: .; j_call: TRBJ2-7; cdr3_aa: CASSSTSSLSYEQYF; cdr3_nt: TGTGCCAGCAGCTCGACTAGTTCGCTGTCCTACGAGCAGTACTTC
v_call: TRBV4-1; d_call: .; clone_size: once; j_call: TRBJ2-1; cdr3_aa: CASSQVFSNGANSYNEQFF; cdr3_nt: TGCGCCAGCAGCCAAGTTTTCTCCAACGGTGCTAACTCCTACAATGAGCAGTTCTTC
v_call: TRBV20-1; d_call: TRBD1; clone_size: .; j_call: TRBJ2-3; cdr3_aa: CSARIRDRAVSSQYF; cdr3_nt: TGCAGTGCTAGGATACGGGACAGGGCCGTAAGCTCGCAGTATTTT
v_call: TRBV5-4; d_call: TRBD2; clone_size: once; j_call: TRBJ2-1; cdr3_aa: CASSMGGLSGGWNEQFF; cdr3_nt: TGTGCCAGCAGCATGGGGGGGCTCTCGGGAGGGTGGAATGAGCAGTTCTTC
v_call: TRBV6-2/TRBV6-3; d_call: .; clone_size: .; j_call: TRBJ2-7; cdr3_aa: CASSQTTHEQYF; cdr3_nt: TGTGCCAGCAGCCAAACAACGCACGAGCAGTACTTC
v_call: TRBV5-8; d_call: .; clone_size: .; j_call: TRBJ1-2; cdr3_aa: CASSLDGTGYTF; cdr3_nt: TGTGCCAGCAGCTTGGACGGGACCGGCTACACCTTC
v_call: TRBV12-3/TRBV12-4; d_call: .; clone_size: .; j_call: TRBJ1-6; cdr3_aa: CASSKGIAGLPLHF; cdr3_nt: TGTGCCAGCAGTAAAGGGATCGCCGGGCTACCCCTCCACTTT
v_call: TRBV12-3/TRBV12-4; d_call: TRBD1; clone_size: .; j_call: TRBJ1-1; cdr3_aa: CASSFQGALNTEAFF; cdr3_nt: TGTGCCAGCAGTTTCCAGGGGGCTCTGAACACTGAAGCTTTCTTT
v_call: TRBV12-3/TRBV12-4; d_call: .; clone_size: once; j_call: TRBJ1-4; cdr3_aa: CASSLYTSNEKLFF; cdr3_nt: TGTGCCAGCAGTTTGTACACCTCTAATGAAAAACTGTTTTTT
v_call: TRBV20-1; d_call: TRBD2; clone_size: .; j_call: TRBJ2-1; cdr3_aa: CSARDVTSGRVDEQFF; cdr3_nt: TGCAGTGCTAGAGACGTCACTAGCGGGAGGGTTGATGAGCAGTTCTTC
v_call: TRBV19; d_call: .; clone_size: once; j_call: TRBJ2-4; cdr3_aa: CASRNLPRTENIQYF; cdr3_nt: TGTGCCAGTAGGAATCTCCCCCGGACAGAAAACATTCAGTACTTC
v_call: TRBV2; d_call: .; clone_size: .; j_call: TRBJ2-7; cdr3_aa: CASSDYLFGGQYF; cdr3_nt: TGTGCCAGCAGTGACTATCTTTTTGGAGGACAGTACTTC
v_call: TRBV12-5; d_call: .; clone_size: .; j_call: TRBJ1-1; cdr3_aa: CASGLEISRYEAFF; cdr3_nt: TGTGCTAGTGGTTTGGAAATCTCTCGGTATGAAGCTTTCTTT
v_call: TRBV7-2; d_call: .; clone_size: .; j_call: TRBJ2-7; cdr3_aa: CASSLGHSSYEQYF; cdr3_nt: TGTGCCAGCAGCTTGGGGCACTCCTCCTACGAGCAGTACTTC
v_call: TRBV10-3; d_call: .; clone_size: .; j_call: TRBJ1-1; cdr3_aa: CAISDPGTNTEAFF; cdr3_nt: TGTGCCATCAGTGACCCCGGAACGAACACTGAAGCTTTCTTT
v_call: TRBV7-8; d_call: TRBD1; clone_size: .; j_call: TRBJ2-5; cdr3_aa: CASRHRGATQETQYF; cdr3_nt: TGTGCCAGCCGCCACAGGGGGGCCACCCAAGAGACCCAGTACTTC
v_call: TRBV5-1; d_call: .; clone_size: .; j_call: TRBJ2-7; cdr3_aa: CASSLATVPDEQYF; cdr3_nt: TGCGCCAGCAGCTTGGCGACAGTACCGGACGAGCAGTACTTC
v_call: TRBV5-1; d_call: TRBD1; clone_size: .; j_call: TRBJ2-1; cdr3_aa: CASSAGGRVYNEQFF; cdr3_nt: TGCGCCAGCAGCGCAGGGGGCAGGGTATACAATGAGCAGTTCTTC
v_call: TRBV9; d_call: .; clone_size: .; j_call: TRBJ1-1; cdr3_aa: CASSVDSDDTEAFF; cdr3_nt: TGTGCCAGCAGCGTTGATTCGGATGACACTGAAGCTTTCTTT
v_call: TRBV12-3/TRBV12-4; d_call: .; clone_size: .; j_call: TRBJ1-4; cdr3_aa: CASSLNRVEEKLFF; cdr3_nt: TGTGCCAGCAGTTTAAACAGGGTTGAAGAAAAACTGTTTTTT
v_call: TRBV19; d_call: .; clone_size: once; j_call: TRBJ1-5; cdr3_aa: CASSIVPGPSGQPQHF; cdr3_nt: TGTGCCAGTAGTATAGTTCCCGGACCGTCGGGTCAGCCCCAGCATTTT
v_call: TRBV11-2; d_call: TRBD2; clone_size: once; j_call: TRBJ2-1; cdr3_aa: CASRRYGTSGSGNEQFF; cdr3_nt: TGTGCCAGCCGCCGTTACGGGACTAGCGGGAGTGGAAATGAGCAGTTCTTC
v_call: TRBV2; d_call: .; clone_size: .; j_call: TRBJ2-5; cdr3_aa: CASSAGPRETQYF; cdr3_nt: TGTGCCAGCAGTGCCGGGCCTAGAGAGACCCAGTACTTC
v_call: TRBV19; d_call: TRBD1; clone_size: .; j_call: TRBJ1-4; cdr3_aa: CASVDREEGEKLFF; cdr3_nt: TGTGCCAGTGTCGACAGGGAGGAAGGAGAAAAACTGTTTTTT
v_call: TRBV6-5; d_call: .; clone_size: .; j_call: TRBJ1-3; cdr3_aa: CASSYNPSSENTIYF; cdr3_nt: TGTGCCAGCAGTTACAACCCGAGCTCAGAAAACACCATATATTTT
v_call: TRBV30; d_call: .; clone_size: .; j_call: TRBJ1-1; cdr3_aa: CAWSVVSGRGEAFF; cdr3_nt: TGTGCCTGGAGTGTAGTGTCAGGGAGAGGTGAAGCTTTCTTT
v_call: TRBV5-4; d_call: .; clone_size: .; j_call: TRBJ1-5; cdr3_aa: CASSSDLYQPQHF; cdr3_nt: TGTGCCAGCAGCTCGGACCTCTATCAGCCCCAGCATTTT
v_call: TRBV7-8; d_call: .; clone_size: .; j_call: TRBJ2-2; cdr3_aa: CASSYYRPYTGELFF; cdr3_nt: TGTGCCAGCAGCTACTACAGGCCATACACCGGGGAGCTGTTTTTT
v_call: TRBV29-1; d_call: .; clone_size: .; j_call: TRBJ1-2; cdr3_aa: CSVDSGDNYGYTF; cdr3_nt: TGCAGCGTTGATTCCGGGGACAACTATGGCTACACCTTC
v_call: TRBV27; d_call: .; clone_size: .; j_call: TRBJ2-1; cdr3_aa: CASTPTWAVLYNEQFF; cdr3_nt: TGTGCCAGCACCCCTACTTGGGCGGTTCTCTACAATGAGCAGTTCTTC
v_call: TRBV5-6; d_call: .; clone_size: .; j_call: TRBJ2-7; cdr3_aa: CASRAQGESYEQYF; cdr3_nt: TGTGCCAGCAGGGCGCAGGGAGAGTCCTACGAGCAGTACTTC
v_call: TRBV5-1; d_call: .; clone_size: .; j_call: TRBJ1-2; cdr3_aa: CASRRGGVDYGYTF; cdr3_nt: TGCGCCAGCAGAAGGGGCGGTGTGGACTATGGCTACACCTTC
v_call: TRBV5-6; d_call: .; clone_size: .; j_call: TRBJ2-6; cdr3_aa: CASSFDRSLANVLTF; cdr3_nt: TGTGCCAGCAGCTTCGACAGGTCTTTGGCCAACGTCCTGACTTTC
v_call: TRBV4-1; d_call: .; clone_size: .; j_call: TRBJ1-1; cdr3_aa: CASRRSPRESVAFF; cdr3_nt: TGCGCCAGCAGGAGATCCCCCCGGGAGTCTGTAGCTTTCTTT
v_call: TRBV4-1; d_call: TRBD1; clone_size: .; j_call: TRBJ1-5; cdr3_aa: CASSLGQGLYSNQPQHF; cdr3_nt: TGCGCCAGCAGCCTCGGACAGGGGCTGTATAGCAATCAGCCCCAGCATTTT
v_call: TRBV6-1; d_call: TRBD1; clone_size: .; j_call: TRBJ2-7; cdr3_aa: CASRTGTGGDEQYF; cdr3_nt: TGTGCCAGCAGGACCGGGACAGGGGGGGACGAGCAGTACTTC